This record concerns one TCR beta chain sequence. TCRB transcripts that were expressed got sequenced, as all of the isolated RNA had been reverse transcribed. The read count averaged around 3.6 million across naive, central memory and regulatory T cell samples. The method was immunoSEQ multiplex PCR; TCRdb's version includes in-frame clones alone and lacks a portion of them. The sample yields some 400,000 clones, around 15% seen once. One heparinised blood draw, averaging roughly 120 mL, came from each donor. This sample was taken from a study of beta chain features in type 1 diabetes. Study-level background: Analysis included 107,917,701 sorted cells drawn from all samples.

The germline V gene has CDR1 GTSNPN and CDR2 SVGIG (reference sequence). Losses at the gene ends were 1 base for V and 7 bases for J; bases not matched to a gene: 6. CDR3 length equals 14 residues. J is TRBJ1-4 and V is TRBV30; 7 bases fit TRBD1. Sequenced input: naive CD4+ T cells from blood. The TCR comes from a woman aged 18-35 years in good health. CDR3: CAWSEGAASEKLFF. The CDR3, as DNA: TGTGCCTGGAGTGAGGGGGCTGCGAGTGAAAAACTGTTTTTT.